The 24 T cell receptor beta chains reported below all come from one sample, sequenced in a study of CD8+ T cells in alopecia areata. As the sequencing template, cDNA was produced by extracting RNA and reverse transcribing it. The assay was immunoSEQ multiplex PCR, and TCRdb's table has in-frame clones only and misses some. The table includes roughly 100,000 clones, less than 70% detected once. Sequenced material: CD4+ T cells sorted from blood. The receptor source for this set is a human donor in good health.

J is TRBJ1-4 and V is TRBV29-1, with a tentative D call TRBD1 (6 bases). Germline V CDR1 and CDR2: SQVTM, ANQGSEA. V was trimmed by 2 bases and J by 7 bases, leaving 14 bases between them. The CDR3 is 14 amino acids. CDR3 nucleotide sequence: TGCAGCGTTGAAATGAGGGGGACCCTTGAAAAACTGTTTTTT. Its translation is CSVEMRGTLEKLFF.

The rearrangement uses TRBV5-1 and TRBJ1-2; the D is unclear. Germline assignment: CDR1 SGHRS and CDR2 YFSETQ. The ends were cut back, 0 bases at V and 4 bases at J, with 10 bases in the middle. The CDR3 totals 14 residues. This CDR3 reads CASSLGTLGYGYTF. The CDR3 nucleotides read TGCGCCAGCAGCTTGGGGACTCTCGGCTATGGCTACACCTTC.

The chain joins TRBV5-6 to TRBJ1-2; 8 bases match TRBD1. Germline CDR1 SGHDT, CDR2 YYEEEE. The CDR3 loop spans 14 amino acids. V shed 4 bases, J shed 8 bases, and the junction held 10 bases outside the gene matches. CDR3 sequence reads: CASSPGQVHGGYTF. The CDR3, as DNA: TGTGCCAGCAGCCCGGGACAGGTCCATGGAGGCTACACCTTC.

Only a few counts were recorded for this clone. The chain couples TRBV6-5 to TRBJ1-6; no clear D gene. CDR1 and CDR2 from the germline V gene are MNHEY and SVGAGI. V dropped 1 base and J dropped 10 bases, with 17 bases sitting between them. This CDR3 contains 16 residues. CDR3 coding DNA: TGTGCCAGCAGTTACTATCCCCCCCCGGGAGAATCACCCCTCCACTTT. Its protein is CASSYYPPPGESPLHF.

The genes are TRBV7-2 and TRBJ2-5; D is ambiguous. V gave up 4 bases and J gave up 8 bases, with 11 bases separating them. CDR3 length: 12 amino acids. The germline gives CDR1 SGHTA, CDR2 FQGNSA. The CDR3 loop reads CASSSTPGTQYF. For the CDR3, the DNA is TGTGCCAGCAGCTCCACCCCCGGCACCCAGTACTTC.

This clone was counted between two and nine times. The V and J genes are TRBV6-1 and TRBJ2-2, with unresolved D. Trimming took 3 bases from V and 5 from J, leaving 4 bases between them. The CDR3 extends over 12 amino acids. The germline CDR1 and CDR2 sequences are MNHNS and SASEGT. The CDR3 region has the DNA TGTGCCAGCAGTGAGATGACCGGGGAGCTGTTTTTT. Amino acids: CASSEMTGELFF.

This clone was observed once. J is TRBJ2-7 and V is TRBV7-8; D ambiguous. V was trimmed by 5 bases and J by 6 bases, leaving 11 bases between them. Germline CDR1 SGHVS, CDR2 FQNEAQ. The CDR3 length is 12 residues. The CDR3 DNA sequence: TGTGCCAGCAGCCCCCAGTACGGCGAGCAGTACTTC. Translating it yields CASSPQYGEQYF. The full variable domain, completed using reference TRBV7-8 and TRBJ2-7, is GAGVSQSPRYKVAKRGQDVALRCDPISGHVSLFWYQQALGQGPEFLTYFQNEAQLDKSGLPSDRFFAERPEGSVSTLKIQRTQQEDSAVYLCASSPQYGEQYFGPGTRLTVT.

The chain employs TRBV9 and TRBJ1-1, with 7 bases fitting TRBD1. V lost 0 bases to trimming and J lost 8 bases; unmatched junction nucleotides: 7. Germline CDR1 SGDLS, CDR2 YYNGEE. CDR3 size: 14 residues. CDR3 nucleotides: TGTGCCAGCAGCGTAGTTGAGACAGGGTCGGAAGCTTTCTTT. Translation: CASSVVETGSEAFF.

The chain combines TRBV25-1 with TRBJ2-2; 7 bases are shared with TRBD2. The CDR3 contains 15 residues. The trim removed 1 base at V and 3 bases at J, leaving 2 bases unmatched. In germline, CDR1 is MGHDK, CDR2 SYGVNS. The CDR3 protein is CASSEFAGDTGELFF. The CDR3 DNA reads TGTGCCAGCAGTGAATTTGCGGGAGACACCGGGGAGCTGTTTTTT.

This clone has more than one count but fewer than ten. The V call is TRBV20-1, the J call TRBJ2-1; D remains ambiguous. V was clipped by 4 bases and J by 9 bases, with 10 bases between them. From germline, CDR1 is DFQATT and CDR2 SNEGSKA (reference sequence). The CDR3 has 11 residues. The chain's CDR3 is CSATWLGEQFF. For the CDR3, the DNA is TGCAGTGCTACCTGGTTGGGTGAGCAGTTCTTC.

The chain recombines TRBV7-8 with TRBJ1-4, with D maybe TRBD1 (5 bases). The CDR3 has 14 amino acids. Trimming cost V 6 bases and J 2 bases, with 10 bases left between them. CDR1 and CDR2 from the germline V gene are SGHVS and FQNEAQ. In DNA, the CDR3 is TGTGCCAGCAGTTCGGGACGGACTAATGAAAAACTGTTTTTT. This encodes CASSSGRTNEKLFF.

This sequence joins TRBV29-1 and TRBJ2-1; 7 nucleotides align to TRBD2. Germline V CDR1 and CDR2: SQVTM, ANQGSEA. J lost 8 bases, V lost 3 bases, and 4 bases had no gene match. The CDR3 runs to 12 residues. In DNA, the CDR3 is TGCAGCGTTGAGGCTAGCGGCGATGAGCAGTTCTTC. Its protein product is CSVEASGDEQFF.

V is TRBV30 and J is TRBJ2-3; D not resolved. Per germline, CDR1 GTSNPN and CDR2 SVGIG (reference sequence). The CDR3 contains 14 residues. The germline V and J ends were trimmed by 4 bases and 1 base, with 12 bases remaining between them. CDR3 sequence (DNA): TGTGCCTGGACGATAAATCCCGGCACAGATACGCAGTATTTT. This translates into CAWTINPGTDTQYF.

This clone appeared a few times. CDR3 amino acids: CASSPRPQGTYEQYF. In DNA form, the CDR3 reads TGTGCCAGCTCACCACGGCCTCAGGGAACCTACGAGCAGTACTTC. V usage is TRBV18 and J usage is TRBJ2-7; D might be TRBD1 (5 bases). CDR1 is KGHSH, CDR2 LQKENI, per germline. The CDR3 consists of 15 residues. Deletions cut 1 base from V and 2 bases from J, with 12 bases between. The full variable domain, in which reference TRBV18 and TRBJ2-7 provide the parts outside the CDR3, is NAGVMQNPRHLVRRRGQEARLRCSPMKGHSHVYWYRQLPEEGLKFMVYLQKENIIDESGMPKERFSAEFPKEGPSILRIQQVVRGDSAAYFCASSPRPQGTYEQYFGPGTRLTVT.

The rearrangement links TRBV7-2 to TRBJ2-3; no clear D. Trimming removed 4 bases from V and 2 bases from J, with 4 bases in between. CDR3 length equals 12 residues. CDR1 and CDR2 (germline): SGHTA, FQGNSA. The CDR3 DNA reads TGTGCCAGCAGCTCCTTCACAGATACGCAGTATTTT. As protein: CASSSFTDTQYF.

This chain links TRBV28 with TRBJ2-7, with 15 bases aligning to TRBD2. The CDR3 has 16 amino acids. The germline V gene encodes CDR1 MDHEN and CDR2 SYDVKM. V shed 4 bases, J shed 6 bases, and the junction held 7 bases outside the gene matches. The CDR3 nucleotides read TGTGCCAGCAGTTCCGGGACTAGCGGGGGGTACAGCGAGCAGTACTTC. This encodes CASSSGTSGGYSEQYF.

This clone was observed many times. CDR3 bases: TGTGCCAGCAGGGGACGCCTGGGACTAGCGGGGAATCAGCAGTTCTTC. Its protein product is CASRGRLGLAGNQQFF. The V gene is TRBV28, the J gene TRBJ2-1; 13 nucleotides match TRBD2. Germline lookup yields CDR1 MDHEN and CDR2 SYDVKM. The trim removed 6 bases at V and 11 bases at J, leaving 13 bases unmatched. This CDR3 has 16 residues. The variable domain in full, with the rest retrieved from reference TRBV28 and TRBJ2-1, is DVKVTQSSRYLVKRTGEKVFLECVQDMDHENMFWYRQDPGLGLRLIYFSYDVKMKEKGDIPEGYSVSREKKERFSLILESASTNQTSMYLCASRGRLGLAGNQQFFGPGTRLTVL.

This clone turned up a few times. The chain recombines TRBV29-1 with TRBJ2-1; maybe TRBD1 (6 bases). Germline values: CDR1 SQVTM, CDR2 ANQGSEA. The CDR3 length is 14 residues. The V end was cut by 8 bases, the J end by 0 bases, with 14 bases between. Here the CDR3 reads CSSKGQNSYNEQFF. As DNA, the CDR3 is TGCAGCTCTAAAGGACAGAACTCCTACAATGAGCAGTTCTTC.

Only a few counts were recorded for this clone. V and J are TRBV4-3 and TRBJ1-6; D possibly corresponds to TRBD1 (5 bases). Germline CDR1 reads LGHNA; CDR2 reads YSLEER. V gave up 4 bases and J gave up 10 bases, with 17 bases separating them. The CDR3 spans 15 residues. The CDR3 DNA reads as TGCGCCAGCAGCCTACTCAGGGAGGGAGGATCACCCCTCCACTTT. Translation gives CASSLLREGGSPLHF.

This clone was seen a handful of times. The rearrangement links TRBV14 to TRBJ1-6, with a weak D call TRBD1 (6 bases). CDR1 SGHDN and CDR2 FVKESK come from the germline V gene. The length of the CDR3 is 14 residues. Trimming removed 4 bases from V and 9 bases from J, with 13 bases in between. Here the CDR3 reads CASSRGGRSSPLHF. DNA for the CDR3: TGTGCCAGCAGCCGCGGGGGGCGAAGTTCACCCCTCCACTTT.

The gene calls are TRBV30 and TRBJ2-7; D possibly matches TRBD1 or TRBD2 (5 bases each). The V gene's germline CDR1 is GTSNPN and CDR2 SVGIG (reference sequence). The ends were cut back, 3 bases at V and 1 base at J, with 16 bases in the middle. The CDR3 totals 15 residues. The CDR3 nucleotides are TGTGCCTGGAGCGTCAAGGGGACGGGTTCCTACGAGCAGTACTTC. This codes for CAWSVKGTGSYEQYF.

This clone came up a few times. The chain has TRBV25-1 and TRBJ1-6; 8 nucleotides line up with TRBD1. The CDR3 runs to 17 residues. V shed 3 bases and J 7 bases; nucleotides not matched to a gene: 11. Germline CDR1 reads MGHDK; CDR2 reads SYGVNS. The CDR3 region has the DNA TGTGCCAGCAGTGAGATCAAGGGACAGGATCCCAATTCACCCCTCCACTTT. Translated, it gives CASSEIKGQDPNSPLHF.

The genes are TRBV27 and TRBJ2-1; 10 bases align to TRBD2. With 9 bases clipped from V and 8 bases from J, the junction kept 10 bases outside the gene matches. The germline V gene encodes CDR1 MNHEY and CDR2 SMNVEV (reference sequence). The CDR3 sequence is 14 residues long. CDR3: CASKGLARTHEQFF. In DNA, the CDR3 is TGTGCCAGTAAGGGACTAGCGAGGACCCATGAGCAGTTCTTC.

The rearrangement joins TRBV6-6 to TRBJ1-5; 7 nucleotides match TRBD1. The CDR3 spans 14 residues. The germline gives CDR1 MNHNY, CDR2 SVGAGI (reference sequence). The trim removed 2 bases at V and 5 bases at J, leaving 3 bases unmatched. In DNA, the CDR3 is TGTGCCAGCAGTTACAGACAGGGCGATCAGCCCCAGCATTTT. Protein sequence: CASSYRQGDQPQHF.